This T cell receptor (beta chain) appears in the sequencing data of a study of graft-versus-host responses after intestinal transplantation. Notes on the study in general: GvH clones surfaced in recipient marrow, some emerging earlier in ileum or blood.

Some clones are missing from TCRdb's copy, which holds only in-frame ones; the method was immunoSEQ multiplex PCR. The data contain fewer than 95,000 clones, over 85% of them singletons. Looked up from germline, CDR1 is SGHAT and CDR2 is FQNNGV. This CDR3 comprises 14 residues. Trimming pared 5 bases from V and 4 bases from J, leaving 14 bases between. Details on this clone: Its target is unknown.

The TCR comes from a human donor who received an intestinal transplant. The chain carries TRBV11-2 and TRBJ1-1; D gene unclear. The specimen was unstimulated CD8+ T cells sorted from spleen or lymph node cells, collected before intestinal transplant. CDR3 region: CASSLGPSGTEAFF. CDR3 DNA: TGTGCCAGCAGCCTTGGGCCTTCAGGCACTGAAGCTTTCTTT.